Listed below are T cell receptor beta chains from one sample, sequenced in a study of T cells in Graves' hyperthyroidism and ophthalmopathy. TCRdb reprocessed the multiplex PCR reads via MiXCR and lists one record per CDR3 protein. Of hundreds of thousands of distinct CDR3 sequences listed, about a sixth are singletons. The specimen was blood. These receptors all come from a woman aged 40 to 50 with Graves' ophthalmopathy. CDR3s include the opening cysteine and the closing phenylalanine or tryptophan. The D gene is left open where the match is weak. A clone size is listed for some rows: how often the clone was seen (once, few, many), or a class if it is expanded.

j_gene,abundance,d_gene,v_gene,CDR3nt,CDR3aa
TRBJ1-6,.,TRBD1,TRBV25-1,TGTGCCAGCAGTGACAGGGGGCTTACCTCCTATAATTCACCCCTCCACTTT,CASSDRGLTSYNSPLHF
TRBJ1-3,.,TRBD1,TRBV18,TGTGCCAGCTCACCACTAACAGGGGCTGGAAACACCATATATTTT,CASSPLTGAGNTIYF
TRBJ1-2,many,.,TRBV12-3/TRBV12-4,TGTGCCAGCAGTTTAGGGGTGACGAGTGGCTACACCTTC,CASSLGVTSGYTF
TRBJ2-6,few,.,TRBV28,TGTGCCAGCAGTACCTCTCTAAGGTCGGGGGCCAACGTCCTGACTTTC,CASSTSLRSGANVLTF
TRBJ2-3,many,.,TRBV28,TGTGCCAGCAGGCCCGGAAGACAGGACACAGATACGCAGTATTTT,CASRPGRQDTDTQYF
TRBJ1-6,.,TRBD1,TRBV27,TGTGCCAGCAGTCCCCTGGGGACAGGGAGCTCCTATAATTCACCCCTCCACTTT,CASSPLGTGSSYNSPLHF
TRBJ1-6,few,.,TRBV13,TGTGCCAGCAGCCCAAATCGGGGGGAAGGAGGATCACCCCTCCACTTT,CASSPNRGEGGSPLHF
TRBJ1-5,.,.,TRBV3-1,TGTGCCAGCAGCCAAGGAAAGGGGAATCAGCCCCAGCATTTT,CASSQGKGNQPQHF
TRBJ2-6,.,TRBD1,TRBV5-1,TGCGCCAGCAGCCCCAGGACAGGGACTGGGGCCAACGTCCTGACTTTC,CASSPRTGTGANVLTF
TRBJ2-3,many,TRBD1,TRBV30,TGTGCCTGGAGTGTCAGGGACAGGGGAAGGGATACGCAGTATTTT,CAWSVRDRGRDTQYF
TRBJ2-2,many,.,TRBV2,TGTGCCAGCAGCGTGGGGCCAGGAGACACCGGGGAGCTGTTTTTT,CASSVGPGDTGELFF
TRBJ2-1,.,TRBD1,TRBV6-1,TGTGCCAGCACCTGGACAGGCTACAATGAGCAGTTCTTC,CASTWTGYNEQFF
TRBJ2-7,.,TRBD2,TRBV4-1,TGCGCCAGCAGCCAAGCTCTGCGGGGGGTCTCCTACGAGCAGTACTTC,CASSQALRGVSYEQYF
TRBJ1-3,many,TRBD1,TRBV6-2/TRBV6-3,TGTGCCAGCAGGACCCCGGGACAGCCTACGCTCTCTGGAAACACCATATATTTT,CASRTPGQPTLSGNTIYF
TRBJ1-1,few,.,TRBV4-1,TGCGCCAGCAGCCAAGATGGGGCATCATCGAACACTGAAGCTTTCTTT,CASSQDGASSNTEAFF
TRBJ2-6,few,.,TRBV12-3/TRBV12-4,TGTGCCAGCAGTTTCGGACCCGGGGCCAACGTCCTGACTTTC,CASSFGPGANVLTF
TRBJ2-3,many,.,TRBV6-1,TGTGCCAGCAGGGACGCGTGGAGACAGTCCACAGATACGCAGTATTTT,CASRDAWRQSTDTQYF
TRBJ1-4,.,.,TRBV6-2/TRBV6-3,TGTGCCAGCAGTTACGGGATGGCAGGGGCTAATGAAAAACTGTTTTTT,CASSYGMAGANEKLFF
TRBJ1-1,.,TRBD1,TRBV6-2/TRBV6-3,TGTGCCAGCAGCACCAACAGGGGAAGGAGTGCTGAAGCTTTCTTT,CASSTNRGRSAEAFF
TRBJ2-5,many,.,TRBV6-2/TRBV6-3,TGTGCCAGCAATGATGGTCCCCAAAACTCGGACGGGAAGGGGTCCCAGTACTTC,CASNDGPQNSDGKGSQYF
TRBJ2-3,many,TRBD2,TRBV20-1,TGCAGTGCTAGAAAGCGGGAGGGCCTCACAGATACGCAGTATTTT,CSARKREGLTDTQYF
TRBJ2-1,many,TRBD2,TRBV13,TGTGCCAGCAGCCACGAACGGGGGGGTCGGAATGAGCAGTTCTTC,CASSHERGGRNEQFF
TRBJ1-5,few,TRBD1,TRBV19,TGTGCCAGTAGTGGACAGGGAGGCGATCAGCCCCAGCATTTT,CASSGQGGDQPQHF
TRBJ2-3,many,.,TRBV18,TGTGCCAGCTCACCAGGCGGGCTACTCCCAACCACAGATACGCAGTATTTT,CASSPGGLLPTTDTQYF
TRBJ2-3,.,TRBD2,TRBV20-1,TGCAGTGCTCAAATAGCGGGAGAGGCAGATACGCAGTATTTT,CSAQIAGEADTQYF
TRBJ2-1,.,.,TRBV7-3,TGTGCCAGCAGCCTATTTGGCGCGATCGGCAATGAGCAGTTCTTC,CASSLFGAIGNEQFF
TRBJ2-5,many,TRBD1,TRBV6-1,TGTGCCAGCAGGCTAGACAGGGTGCGTCAAGAGACCCAGTACTTC,CASRLDRVRQETQYF
TRBJ2-1,few,TRBD2,TRBV11-2,TGTGCCAGCAGCCCACCCGGGGGGACCTACAATGAGCAGTTCTTC,CASSPPGGTYNEQFF
TRBJ1-1,.,.,TRBV29-1,TGCAGCGGAAAGGGACAGAACACTGAAGCTTTCTTT,CSGKGQNTEAFF
TRBJ1-2,.,.,TRBV12-3/TRBV12-4,TGTGCCAGCACCCAGGACTCTTCCTATGGCTACACCTTC,CASTQDSSYGYTF
TRBJ2-7,many,.,TRBV18,TGTGCCAGCTCACCACGGGACAAAGAAGAGCAGTACTTC,CASSPRDKEEQYF
TRBJ2-1,few,.,TRBV6-6,TGTGCCAGCAGTTACTCATATAAGACCCCGGATCGGGCGAATGAGCAGTTCTTC,CASSYSYKTPDRANEQFF
TRBJ1-1,many,TRBD1,TRBV11-2,TGTGCCAGCAGCTTGGACAGGGAGGACATGAACACTGAAGCTTTCTTT,CASSLDREDMNTEAFF
TRBJ1-2,many,.,TRBV28,TGTGCCAGCAGGACGCGGGGGGCGCGGTATGGCTACACCTTC,CASRTRGARYGYTF
TRBJ1-1,few,.,TRBV6-1,TGTGCCACCACCCGAGGGGTCGGGGTGGGGAACACTGAAGCTTTCTTT,CATTRGVGVGNTEAFF
TRBJ2-5,many,.,TRBV9,TGTGCCAGCAGCCTAGGGGGGGGATTGGAGACCCAGTACTTC,CASSLGGGLETQYF
TRBJ1-6,.,.,TRBV11-2,TGTGCCAGCAGCTTAAGCCAGGGTTATTCACCCCTCCACTTT,CASSLSQGYSPLHF
TRBJ2-1,.,.,TRBV10-3,TGTGCCATCCCACACAGGGTCGGCTACAATGAGCAGTTCTTC,CAIPHRVGYNEQFF
TRBJ2-3,once,TRBD2,TRBV10-3,TGTGCCATCAGTGAGAAGGTAGCGGGGGGGTCGCAGTATTTT,CAISEKVAGGSQYF
TRBJ1-5,many,.,TRBV30,TGTGCCTGGGCTTGGGACAGCAATCAGCCCCAGCATTTT,CAWAWDSNQPQHF
TRBJ1-2,many,TRBD1,TRBV28,TGTGCCAGCAGTTCGAATCCGGGACAGGGTGGCGGCTACACCTTC,CASSSNPGQGGGYTF
TRBJ2-7,few,TRBD1,TRBV13,TGTGCCAGCAGCCTGGACAGGGGATTCGAGCAGTACTTC,CASSLDRGFEQYF
TRBJ2-1,many,TRBD2,TRBV2,TGTGCCAGCAGGAGGGGACTAGCGGGAGGCTTGGATGAGCAGTTCTTC,CASRRGLAGGLDEQFF
TRBJ1-6,.,.,TRBV20-1,TGCAGTGCTAGAGAGTTCCCTGGTTCACCCCTCCACTTT,CSAREFPGSPLHF
TRBJ2-1,.,.,TRBV28,TGTGCCAGCAGCAGTGTCCCCGGGAAAGAGGACAATGAGCAGTCCTTC,CASSSVPGKEDNEQSF
TRBJ1-6,.,.,TRBV19,TGTGCCAGTACCAAAGCCCCGGGGGCGAATTCACCCCTCCACTTT,CASTKAPGANSPLHF
TRBJ2-3,.,.,TRBV20-1,TGCAGTGCTAGAGATCCCCTGACAGGAACAGATACGCAGTATTTT,CSARDPLTGTDTQYF
TRBJ1-6,few,TRBD1,TRBV20-1,TGCAGTGCTAGTCCCAACGACAGGGGAGAGACACCCCTCCACTTT,CSASPNDRGETPLHF
TRBJ2-1,many,.,TRBV5-1,TGCGCCAGCAGCCGGGGTGCGGACCCCTCTATCGATGAGCAGTTCTTC,CASSRGADPSIDEQFF
TRBJ2-3,.,TRBD1,TRBV6-5,TGTGCCAGCAGTTACAAGGGACAGGAGACAGATACGCAGTATTTT,CASSYKGQETDTQYF